The entry that follows covers one T cell receptor (beta chain) sequence. Its cognate antigen is unknown. Trimming shortened V by 5 bases and J by 2 bases, and 19 bases separated the two germline ends. In germline, CDR1 is MNHEY, CDR2 SMNVEV (reference sequence). The CDR3 has 16 residues. This sample is drawn from a study of T cell responses to AZD1222 COVID-19 vaccine. Findings and caveats of the study: Spike-wide coverage was observed for vaccine-associated CD4 TCRs, with dominant responses at 160-218 and 743-854. Repertoire sampling happened only post peak T cell response. It should be noted that donors were predominantly white British and more often female, and clonal diversity was possibly underestimated.

Sequenced by immunoSEQ multiplex PCR; TCRdb stores in-frame clones only, minus some. The sample lists some 150,000 clones; 85% to 95% were seen once. Second doses that came at about 4 or about 12 weeks were put together. V gene TRBV27 combines with J gene TRBJ2-7; D is possibly TRBD2 (7 bases). The clonotype comes from an adult who received the AZD1222 COVID-19 vaccine. The specimen comprised peripheral blood, sampled 28 days after the second AZD1222 dose. The DNA for the CDR3 is TGTGCCAGCAGTCATATCCCAGGGGACTACCCCTACGAGCAGTACTTC. It translates to CASSHIPGDYPYEQYF.